These 30 T cell receptor beta chains were all obtained from the same sample, sequenced in a study of response to subunit inactivated influenza vaccine. TCRdb passed the RT-PCR reads through MiXCR, listing each CDR3 protein once. Here the sample spans about 780,000 distinct CDR3 sequences, 15% to 20% being singletons. This sample comprised PBMCs from blood, obtained 5 days after vaccination. The receptors were gathered from a man in his fifties or sixties who received an inactivated influenza vaccine.

This clonotype was counted ten times or more. The V gene is TRBV20-1, the J gene TRBJ2-5, with D possibly TRBD2 on 6 matching bases. Germline V gene sequence: CDR1 DFQATT, CDR2 SNEGSKA (reference sequence). This CDR3 has 13 residues. V lost 7 bases and J 3 bases, leaving 15 bases between the germline ends. CDR3 sequence: CSVLGGTKETQYF. The CDR3 DNA is TGCAGTGTCCTGGGGGGAACCAAAGAGACCCAGTACTTC.

This clonotype showed up just a few times. The chain links TRBV3-1 to TRBJ1-2, with TRBD1 as a possible D gene (5 bases). V was clipped by 1 base and J by 5 bases, with 14 bases between them. Germline lookup yields CDR1 LGHDT and CDR2 YNNKEL (reference sequence). This CDR3 has 15 amino acids. As DNA, the CDR3 is TGTGCCAGCAGCCAAGGAGGAGGGGACTGGTATGGCTACACCTTC. Translation: CASSQGGGDWYGYTF. Filled out from reference TRBV3-1 and TRBJ1-2, the complete variable domain reads DTAVSQTPKYLVTQMGNDKSIKCEQNLGHDTMYWYKQDSKKFLKIMFSYNNKELIINETVPNRFSPKSPDKAHLNLHINSLELGDSAVYFCASSQGGGDWYGYTFGSGTRLTVV.

The V and J genes are TRBV20-1 and TRBJ2-4; tentative D call: TRBD2 (5 bases). V was shortened by 1 base and J by 3 bases, with 10 bases between the two germline ends. This CDR3 is 14 amino acids long. Germline V gives CDR1 DFQATT, CDR2 SNEGSKA (reference sequence). The CDR3 bases are TGCAGTGCTAGAGGGGAGAAGGGCAAAAACATTCAGTACTTC. Translated: CSARGEKGKNIQYF.

This clonotype showed up just a few times. This sequence joins TRBV27 and TRBJ2-7; D is unclear. With 5 bases removed from V and 3 bases from J, the gap between germline ends came to 11 bases. Germline CDR1 MNHEY, CDR2 SMNVEV (reference sequence). This CDR3 has 13 amino acids. The DNA for the CDR3 is TGTGCCAGCAGTCCTACGCCTGACTACGAGCAGTACTTC. Translation: CASSPTPDYEQYF.

This clonotype occurred a few times. The CDR3: CATSSAGRGPYNEQFF. CDR3 in DNA: TGTGCCACCAGCAGTGCCGGGAGGGGGCCCTACAATGAGCAGTTCTTC. The V and J genes are TRBV15 and TRBJ2-1; TRBD2 is a possible D gene (8 bases). V lost 3 bases and J lost 2, with 14 bases in between. The CDR3 contains 16 residues. Germline V gene sequence: CDR1 LNHNV, CDR2 YYDKDF (reference sequence).

A few counts support this clonotype. The gene calls are TRBV6-5 and TRBJ2-1, with D maybe TRBD2 (6 bases). Germline values: CDR1 MNHEY, CDR2 SVGAGI. This CDR3 has 13 residues. Deletions cut 2 bases from V and 15 bases from J, with 17 bases between. The DNA of the CDR3 is TGTGCCAGCAGTTACCCGTCTTCTAGCGTGTGGTTCTTC. Encoded protein: CASSYPSSSVWFF.

V and J are TRBV18 and TRBJ2-2; no clear D. The CDR3 extends over 17 amino acids. Germline V gives CDR1 KGHSH, CDR2 LQKENI. Trimming left V 0 bases short and J 0 bases short, with 11 bases between. The CDR3 nucleotides read TGTGCCAGCTCACCACCGTCCGAACCGGCGAACACCGGGGAGCTGTTTTTT. Translating gives CASSPPSEPANTGELFF. Supplemented by reference TRBV18 and TRBJ2-2, the full variable domain reads NAGVMQNPRHLVRRRGQEARLRCSPMKGHSHVYWYRQLPEEGLKFMVYLQKENIIDESGMPKERFSAEFPKEGPSILRIQQVVRGDSAAYFCASSPPSEPANTGELFFGEGSRLTVL.

This clonotype was seen a few times. The chain uses TRBV29-1 and TRBJ1-2, with unresolved D. CDR1 SQVTM and CDR2 ANQGSEA come from the germline V gene. The CDR3 consists of 11 residues. Deletions cut 6 bases from V and 2 bases from J, with 7 bases between. CDR3 sequence (DNA): TGCAGCGTCACTCAGAACTATGGCTACACCTTC. This sequence encodes CSVTQNYGYTF.

The chain carries TRBV7-9 and TRBJ1-2, with D hard to call. Germline CDR1 is SEHNR and CDR2 is FQNEAQ (reference sequence). CDR3 length: 15 residues. The ends were cut back, 0 bases at V and 1 base at J, with 9 bases in the middle. CDR3 residues: CASSLASGDNYGYTF. The CDR3, as DNA: TGTGCCAGCAGCTTAGCTTCGGGTGATAACTATGGCTACACCTTC.

This clonotype was observed at least ten times. The chain couples TRBV12-3 or TRBV12-4 to TRBJ2-7; D unclear. Trimming removed 3 bases from V and 0 bases from J, with 6 bases in between. The CDR3 totals 13 residues. The CDR3 sequence: CASSLYSSYEQYF. CDR3 in DNA: TGTGCCAGCAGTTTGTACAGCTCCTACGAGCAGTACTTC.

This CDR3 is CSAQKTSGGITDTQYF. CDR3 nucleotides: TGCAGCGCCCAGAAGACTAGCGGGGGGATAACAGATACGCAGTATTTT. V is TRBV29-1 and J is TRBJ2-3; the match to TRBD2 covers 13 bases. V lost 7 bases, J lost 3 bases, and 10 bases stayed unmatched. This CDR3 is 16 amino acids long. CDR1 is SQVTM, CDR2 ANQGSEA, per germline.

The J gene is TRBJ2-7, the V gene TRBV7-2; D is unresolved. Between the trimmed V and J ends, which lost 5 bases and 2 bases, there was a span of 13 bases. Germline V CDR1 and CDR2: SGHTA, FQGNSA. This CDR3 comprises 14 residues. Written as DNA, the CDR3 is TGTGCCAGCAGCCGAACTGGGGATGCCTACGAGCAGTACTTC. This codes for CASSRTGDAYEQYF.

The J gene is TRBJ1-6, the V gene TRBV2; D ambiguous. The CDR3 is 15 amino acids. Trimming took 6 bases from V and 5 from J, leaving 14 bases between them. The V gene's germline CDR1 is SNHLY and CDR2 FYNNEI. CDR3: CASRSGRFDNSPLHF. The CDR3 DNA follows: TGTGCCAGCAGGAGCGGACGGTTCGATAATTCACCCCTCCACTTT.

V and J are TRBV5-1 and TRBJ2-3; no definite D call. Per germline, CDR1 SGHRS and CDR2 YFSETQ. This CDR3 comprises 13 residues. The V gene lost 1 base and the J gene lost 4 bases, with 7 bases spanning the gap. In DNA, the CDR3 is TGCGCCAGCAGCTTGCACCCCGCAGATACGCAGTATTTT. This translates into CASSLHPADTQYF.

This sequence joins TRBV20-1 and TRBJ2-4; maybe TRBD1 (6 bases). CDR3 length: 12 residues. Trimming removed 6 bases from V and 7 bases from J, with 13 bases in between. The V gene's germline CDR1 is DFQATT and CDR2 SNEGSKA (reference sequence). CDR3: CSASDSKNIQYF. CDR3 sequence (DNA): TGCAGTGCATCGGACAGCAAGAACATTCAGTACTTC.

The chain carries TRBV20-1 and TRBJ2-3; a possible D gene is TRBD1 (5 bases). CDR3 length: 13 residues. The germline V gene encodes CDR1 DFQATT and CDR2 SNEGSKA (reference sequence). Deletions cut 6 bases from V and 3 bases from J, with 13 bases between. The CDR3, as DNA: TGCAGTGCAGGGCAGGACATTACAGATACGCAGTATTTT. This encodes CSAGQDITDTQYF.

The chain is built from TRBV7-9 and TRBJ2-7; D gene unclear. This CDR3 comprises 12 residues. The germline V gene has CDR1 SEHNR and CDR2 FQNEAQ (reference sequence). V was shortened by 7 bases and J by 3 bases, with 10 bases between the two germline ends. CDR3 sequence (DNA): TGTGCCAGCATCGACGGCCACTACGAGCAGTACTTC. It translates to CASIDGHYEQYF. Complete variable domain (other parts from reference TRBV7-9 and TRBJ2-7): DTGVSQNPRHKITKRGQNVTFRCDPISEHNRLYWYRQTLGQGPEFLTYFQNEAQLEKSRLLSDRFSAERPKGSFSTLEIQRTEQGDSAMYLCASIDGHYEQYFGPGTRLTVT.

This rearrangement joins TRBV4-2 to TRBJ1-6, with TRBD1 as a possible D gene (6 bases). Germline lookup yields CDR1 LGHNA and CDR2 YNFKEQ. The CDR3 runs to 13 residues. V was trimmed by 2 bases and J by 9 bases, leaving 8 bases between them. The CDR3 bases are TGTGCCAGCAGCCAAAGGGGGGTTTCACCCCTCCACTTT. Its protein product is CASSQRGVSPLHF.

This clonotype was picked up many times. CDR3 residues: CASSLAEAFF. The CDR3 DNA is TGTGCCAGCAGCTTGGCCGAAGCTTTCTTT. The chain is built from TRBV5-4 and TRBJ1-1; the D is unclear. V was pared by 0 bases and J by 8 bases, with 2 bases between. Germline CDR1 reads SGHNT; CDR2 reads YYREEE (reference sequence). The CDR3 loop spans 10 amino acids.

This clonotype appeared many times. J is TRBJ2-6 and V is TRBV6-1; D gene unclear. The CDR3 loop spans 16 amino acids. In germline, CDR1 is MNHNS, CDR2 SASEGT. The V and J ends lost 1 base and 2 bases respectively, with 9 bases between them. The CDR3 sequence is CASSEVFWAGANVLTF. CDR3 DNA sequence: TGTGCCAGCAGTGAAGTTTTTTGGGCTGGGGCCAACGTCCTGACTTTC.

This chain joins TRBV18 and TRBJ2-5, with 10 bases identical to TRBD2. Per the germline V gene, CDR1 is KGHSH and CDR2 is LQKENI. This CDR3 has 15 amino acids. V gave up 10 bases and J gave up 5 bases; unmatched junction bases: 13. CDR3 amino acids: CATYPSGSSGETQYF. The DNA of the CDR3 is TGTGCCACCTATCCTAGCGGGAGTTCCGGGGAGACCCAGTACTTC.

There are a few counts of this clonotype. This chain joins TRBV5-6 and TRBJ2-7; weak D call: TRBD2 (5 bases). V was cut by 0 bases and J by 12 bases, with 13 bases left in between. Germline V CDR1 and CDR2: SGHDT, YYEEEE. CDR3 length: 12 residues. Here the CDR3 reads CASSLARGFVYF. The DNA for the CDR3 is TGTGCCAGCAGCTTGGCTAGAGGGTTTGTGTACTTC.

The rearrangement joins TRBV25-1 to TRBJ1-1; unclear D gene. CDR3 size: 13 residues. Germline-derived CDR1 and CDR2 are MGHDK and SYGVNS. Trimming left V 6 bases short and J 6 bases short, with 14 bases between. Written as DNA, the CDR3 is TGTGCCAGCAGGAGTAAGGCGAGCCCTGAAGCTTTCTTT. Protein product: CASRSKASPEAFF.

CDR3 loop: CASSPFRSAYNEQFF. The CDR3 nucleotides are TGTGCCAGCAGCCCTTTTCGTTCAGCGTACAATGAGCAGTTCTTC. The J gene is TRBJ2-1, the V gene TRBV7-9; D gene ambiguous. Deletions cut 5 bases from V and 4 bases from J, with 15 bases between. The CDR3 runs 15 residues. In germline, CDR1 is SEHNR, CDR2 FQNEAQ (reference sequence).

This chain uses TRBV24-1 with TRBJ1-5; D unresolved. The CDR3 has 13 amino acids. V was trimmed by 10 bases and J by 4 bases, leaving 13 bases between them. From germline, CDR1 is KGHDR and CDR2 SFDVKD. CDR3: CATRPGPNQPQHF. The CDR3 nucleotides are TGTGCCACGAGACCGGGCCCAAATCAGCCCCAGCATTTT.

The V and J genes are TRBV6-4 and TRBJ2-1; the D gene is possibly TRBD2 (7 bases). Between the trimmed V and J ends, which lost 6 bases and 9 bases, there was a span of 9 bases. The germline CDR1 and CDR2 sequences are MRHNA and SNTAGT. This CDR3 region has 11 residues. CDR3 loop: CASRAGAEQFF. DNA for the CDR3: TGTGCCAGCAGGGCGGGGGCTGAGCAGTTCTTC.

The chain combines TRBV2 with TRBJ2-1, with TRBD2 identical over 8 bases. Germline V gene data show CDR1 as SNHLY and CDR2 as FYNNEI. The ends lost 6 bases at V and 8 bases at J; junction bases unmatched: 6. CDR3 length equals 13 residues. CDR3 sequence (DNA): TGTGCCAGCAGCCCTTCGGGGGGGGATGAGCAGTTCTTC. Amino acid sequence: CASSPSGGDEQFF. The entire variable domain, with the rest obtained from reference TRBV2 and TRBJ2-1, is as follows: EPEVTQTPSHQVTQMGQEVILRCVPISNHLYFYWYRQILGQKVEFLVSFYNNEISEKSEIFDDQFSVERPDGSNFTLKIRSTKLEDSAMYFCASSPSGGDEQFFGPGTRLTVL.

A few counts support this clonotype. The chain employs TRBV4-3 and TRBJ2-5; 9 bases agree with TRBD2. The CDR3 has 16 amino acids. The germline CDR1 and CDR2 sequences are LGHNA and YSLEER. V lost 1 base to trimming and J lost 3 bases; unmatched junction nucleotides: 6. The CDR3 here is CASSQVAGVPKETQYF. The DNA of the CDR3 is TGCGCCAGCAGCCAAGTAGCGGGAGTCCCCAAAGAGACCCAGTACTTC.

The chain recombines TRBV7-8 with TRBJ1-5; TRBD1 matches 8 bases. With V trimmed by 3 bases and J by 1 base, 5 bases remained unmatched. CDR1 is SGHVS and CDR2 is FQNEAQ in the germline V gene. The CDR3 totals 16 residues. The chain's CDR3 is CASSLGPGGSNQPQHF. In nucleotides, the CDR3 is TGTGCCAGCAGCTTGGGTCCAGGGGGCAGCAATCAGCCCCAGCATTTT. Variable domain in full (rest from reference TRBV7-8 and TRBJ1-5): GAGVSQSPRYKVAKRGQDVALRCDPISGHVSLFWYQQALGQGPEFLTYFQNEAQLDKSGLPSDRFFAERPEGSVSTLKIQRTQQEDSAVYLCASSLGPGGSNQPQHFGDGTRLSIL.

This sequence joins TRBV27 and TRBJ2-3, with D possibly matching TRBD1 (5 bases). V lost 6 bases, J lost 3 bases, and 13 bases lay in between. The CDR3 contains 14 residues. Germline V gene lookup returns CDR1 MNHEY and CDR2 SMNVEV (reference sequence). In DNA, the CDR3 is TGTGCCAGCAGGCCCCAGGGTGCTACAGATACGCAGTATTTT. Amino acid sequence: CASRPQGATDTQYF.